Listed below are T cell receptor beta chains from one sample, sequenced in a study of T cells after posttransplantation cyclophosphamide. The repertoire was sequenced with immunoSEQ multiplex PCR; TCRdb's copy has only in-frame clones and lacks some. The sample includes over 20,000 clones, 95% to 99% of them seen just once. The specimen sequenced was naive CD8+ T cells sorted from PBMCs. These receptors all come from a man aged 40-49 years in good health, CMV-negative, and a related stem cell transplant donor. The CDR3 runs from the conserved cysteine through the conserved F or W. A D gene is named only where the DNA matches it firmly. Rows give clone size only sometimes, using once, few, many, or a class for an expanded clone.

TRBD2	-	TRBV4-1	TRBJ2-2	TGCGCCAGCAGCCAAGATCTGGGACTAGCCCGGGAGCTGTTTTTT	CASSQDLGLARELFF
-	-	TRBV27	TRBJ2-5	TGTGCCAGCAGGACAGTGGAAGAGACCCAGTACTTC	CASRTVEETQYF
TRBD1	-	TRBV30	TRBJ1-5	TGTGCCTGGAGCCCATACCGGCCAAACAGGGGGTATCAGCCCCAGCATTTT	CAWSPYRPNRGYQPQHF
-	-	TRBV21-1	TRBJ1-2	TGTGCCAGCAGCAAAGCGGGGGGCTATGGCTACACCTTC	CASSKAGGYGYTF
TRBD2	-	TRBV6-1	TRBJ2-1	TGTGCCAGCAGTGGCTTGGCTAGCGGGAGGACGAACGTCTACAATGAGCAGTTCTTC	CASSGLASGRTNVYNEQFF
TRBD2	-	TRBV30	TRBJ2-1	TGTGCCTGGAGTATAAGCGGGGGTTACAATGAGCAGTTCTTC	CAWSISGGYNEQFF
-	-	TRBV6-5	TRBJ1-5	TGTGCCAGCAGGCAGGGGCTGAATCAGCCCCAGCATTTT	CASRQGLNQPQHF
-	once	TRBV6-1	TRBJ2-5	TGTGCCAGCCTCGCAGTCCGAGGCTTTCAAGAGACCCAGTACTTC	CASLAVRGFQETQYF
-	once	TRBV7-9	TRBJ2-1	TGTGCCAGCAGCTCCCTTGAGACCTACAATGAGCAGTTCTTC	CASSSLETYNEQFF
-	once	TRBV4-3	TRBJ2-1	TGCGCCAGCAGCCAAAACCCGGCGAGCGGCTACAATGAGCAGTTCTTC	CASSQNPASGYNEQFF
-	-	TRBV5-6	TRBJ2-7	TGTGCCAGCACCTCTCCCGAAGTTGCGCCCTACGAGCAGTACTTC	CASTSPEVAPYEQYF
-	once	TRBV5-4	TRBJ2-4	TGTGCCAGCAGCTCGGACTTCTATCGGGGCAAAAACATTCAGTACTTC	CASSSDFYRGKNIQYF
-	-	TRBV4-1	TRBJ2-7	TGCGCCAGCAGCCAACCGGGGAACGAGCAGTACTTC	CASSQPGNEQYF
TRBD1	-	TRBV28	TRBJ2-6	TGTGCCAGCGGAATTCGACAGGGGTTAGTCGTCCTGACTTTC	CASGIRQGLVVLTF
-	-	TRBV27	TRBJ1-1	TGTGCCAGCTTCCCAGCAGGACAAGTTTTTATCACTGAAGCTTTCTTT	CASFPAGQVFITEAFF
TRBD2	-	TRBV30	TRBJ2-1	TGTGCCTGGAGTGTAAGGTCTAGCGGGTACCTCAATGAGCAGTTCTTC	CAWSVRSSGYLNEQFF
-	-	TRBV13	TRBJ1-5	TGTGCCAGCAGCTTAAGGGGGAATCAGCCCCAGCATTTT	CASSLRGNQPQHF
-	-	TRBV6-5	TRBJ2-7	TGTGCCAGCGGCCAGACAGGTATCGAGCAGTACTTC	CASGQTGIEQYF
-	-	TRBV4-2	TRBJ1-1	TGTGCCAGCAGCCTAGGGGCTGAAGCTTTCTTT	CASSLGAEAFF
TRBD2	-	TRBV25-1	TRBJ2-7	TGTGCCAGCAGTGGACTAGCGGGAGGTTCCTACGAGCAGTACTTC	CASSGLAGGSYEQYF
TRBD1	-	TRBV29-1	TRBJ2-1	TGCAGCGCCGGGAGACAGGGGGACTCCTACAATGAGCAGTTCTTC	CSAGRQGDSYNEQFF
TRBD1	-	TRBV2	TRBJ2-1	TGTGCCAGCAGTCACCGCGCCCAGACAGGGGGTTACAATGAGCAGTTCTTC	CASSHRAQTGGYNEQFF
TRBD1	-	TRBV27	TRBJ2-1	TGTGCCTCCAGGGGGAGACCCCTCTCCTACAATGAGCAGTTCTTC	CASRGRPLSYNEQFF
TRBD1	-	TRBV30	TRBJ1-5	TGTGCCTGGACACAGGGGGCGGGCAATCAGCCCCAGCATTTT	CAWTQGAGNQPQHF
-	-	TRBV28	TRBJ2-1	TGTGCCAGCAGTCCCTCGACAGGTTGGAATGAGCAGTTCTTC	CASSPSTGWNEQFF
TRBD1	-	TRBV7-9	TRBJ1-1	TGTGCCAGCAGCTTAGAACAGGGGCTTACCATGAACACTGAAGCTTTCTTT	CASSLEQGLTMNTEAFF
TRBD1	-	TRBV28	TRBJ2-7	TGTGCCAGCAGTTCCCTTTTTGGACAGGGTTTATTCCACGAGCAGTACTTC	CASSSLFGQGLFHEQYF
-	-	TRBV18	TRBJ2-1	TGTGCCAGCTCCCCGGTGGGCGGGGACAATGAGCAGTTCTTC	CASSPVGGDNEQFF
-	-	TRBV11-1	TRBJ1-5	TGTGCCAGCAGTCGGTCGGGGAGCCAGCCCCAGCATTTT	CASSRSGSQPQHF
TRBD1	-	TRBV11-1	TRBJ2-5	TGTGCCAGCAGCTTAGGGGGGGACAGGCAAGAGACCCAGTACTTC	CASSLGGDRQETQYF
TRBD1	-	TRBV18	TRBJ2-3	TGTGCCAGCTCACCTCCAGGGGGTGTTGCAGATACGCAGTATTTT	CASSPPGGVADTQYF
-	-	TRBV4-2	TRBJ1-1	TGTGCCAGCAGCCACCCCTCAGACACTGAAGCTTTCTTT	CASSHPSDTEAFF
-	-	TRBV7-8	TRBJ2-5	TGTGCCAGCAGCTTATTAGGGGTAACTGGAGAGACCCAGTACTTC	CASSLLGVTGETQYF
-	-	TRBV18	TRBJ2-3	TGTGCCAGCTCACTCGGGACACTCGAAGAAGATACGCAGTATTTT	CASSLGTLEEDTQYF
TRBD1	-	TRBV6-1	TRBJ1-4	TGTGCCAGCAGTGAAGTTGGGACAGTTAATGAAAAACTGTTTTTT	CASSEVGTVNEKLFF
TRBD1	-	TRBV6-5	TRBJ2-1	TGTGCCAGCAGTCTAAGACAGGGCAATGAGCAGTTCTTC	CASSLRQGNEQFF
-	-	TRBV28	TRBJ2-6	TGTGCCAGCAGTTTTACTGCCTCTGGGGCCAACGTCCTGACTTTC	CASSFTASGANVLTF
-	-	TRBV7-9	TRBJ1-1	TGTGCCAGCAGCTTCGCGGGGCCTGGGGACACTGAAGCTTTCTTT	CASSFAGPGDTEAFF
-	once	TRBV5-6	TRBJ1-1	TGTGCCAGCAGCTTGCAAGGTTCGGAGATGAACACTGAAGCTTTCTTT	CASSLQGSEMNTEAFF